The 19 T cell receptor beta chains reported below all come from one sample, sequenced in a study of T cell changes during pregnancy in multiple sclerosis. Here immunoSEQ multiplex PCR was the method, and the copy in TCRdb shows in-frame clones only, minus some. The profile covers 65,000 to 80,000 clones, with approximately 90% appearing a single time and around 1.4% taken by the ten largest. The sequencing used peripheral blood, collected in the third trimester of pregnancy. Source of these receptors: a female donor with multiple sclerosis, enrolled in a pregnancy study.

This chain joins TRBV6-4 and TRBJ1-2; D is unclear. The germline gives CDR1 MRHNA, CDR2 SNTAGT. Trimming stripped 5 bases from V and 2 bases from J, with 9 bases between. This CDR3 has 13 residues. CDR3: CASSLNGNYGYTF. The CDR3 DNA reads TGTGCCAGCAGTCTTAACGGGAACTATGGCTACACCTTC.

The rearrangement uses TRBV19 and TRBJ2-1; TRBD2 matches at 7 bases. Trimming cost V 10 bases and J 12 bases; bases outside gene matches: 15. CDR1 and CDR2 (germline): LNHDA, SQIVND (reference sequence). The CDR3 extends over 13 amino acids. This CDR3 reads CATRAGVLGVQFF. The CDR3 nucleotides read TGTGCCACCCGGGCGGGAGTCCTAGGCGTGCAGTTCTTC.

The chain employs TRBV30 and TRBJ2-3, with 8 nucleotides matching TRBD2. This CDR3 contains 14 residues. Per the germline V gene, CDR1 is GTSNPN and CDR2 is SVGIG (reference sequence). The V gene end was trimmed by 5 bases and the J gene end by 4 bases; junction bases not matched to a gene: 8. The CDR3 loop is CAWSHGRGADTQYF. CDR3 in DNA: TGTGCCTGGTCCCACGGGAGGGGGGCAGATACGCAGTATTTT.

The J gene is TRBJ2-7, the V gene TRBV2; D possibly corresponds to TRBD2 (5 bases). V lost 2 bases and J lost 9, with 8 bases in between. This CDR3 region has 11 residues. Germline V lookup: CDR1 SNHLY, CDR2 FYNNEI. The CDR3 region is CASSELEGQYF. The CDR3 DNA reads TGTGCCAGCAGTGAACTAGAGGGGCAGTACTTC.

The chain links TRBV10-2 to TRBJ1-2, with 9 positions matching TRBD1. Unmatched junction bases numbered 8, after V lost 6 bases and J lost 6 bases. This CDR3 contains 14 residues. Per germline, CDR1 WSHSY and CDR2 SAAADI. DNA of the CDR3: TGCGCCAGCAGGAAGACAGGGGGTGAAGATGGCTACACCTTC. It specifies CASRKTGGEDGYTF.

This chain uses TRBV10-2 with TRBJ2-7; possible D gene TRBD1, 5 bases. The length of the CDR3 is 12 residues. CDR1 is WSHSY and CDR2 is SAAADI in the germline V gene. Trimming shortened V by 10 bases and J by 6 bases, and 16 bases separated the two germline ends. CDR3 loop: CATSLTVTEQYF. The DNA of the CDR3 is TGCGCCACCTCTTTGACAGTTACCGAGCAGTACTTC.

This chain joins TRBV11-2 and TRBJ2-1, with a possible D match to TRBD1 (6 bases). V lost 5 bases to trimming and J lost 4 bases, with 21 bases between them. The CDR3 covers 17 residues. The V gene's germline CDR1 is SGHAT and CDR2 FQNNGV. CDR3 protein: CASSPRQAYRSYNEQFF. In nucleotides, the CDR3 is TGTGCCAGCAGCCCGAGACAGGCCTACCGGTCGTACAATGAGCAGTTCTTC. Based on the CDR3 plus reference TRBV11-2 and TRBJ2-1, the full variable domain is EAGVAQSPRYKIIEKRQSVAFWCNPISGHATLYWYQQILGQGPKLLIQFQNNGVVDDSQLPKDRFSAERLKGVDSTLKIQPAKLEDSAVYLCASSPRQAYRSYNEQFFGPGTRLTVL.

CDR3 bases: TGTGCCAGCAGCCCCGGGACACTCTCGACTGAAGCTTTCTTT. Its protein product is CASSPGTLSTEAFF. This sequence joins TRBV5-4 and TRBJ1-1; possibly TRBD1 for D (6 bases). V dropped 4 bases and J dropped 5 bases, with 15 bases sitting between them. The CDR3 totals 14 residues. Germline CDR1 reads SGHNT; CDR2 reads YYREEE (reference sequence).

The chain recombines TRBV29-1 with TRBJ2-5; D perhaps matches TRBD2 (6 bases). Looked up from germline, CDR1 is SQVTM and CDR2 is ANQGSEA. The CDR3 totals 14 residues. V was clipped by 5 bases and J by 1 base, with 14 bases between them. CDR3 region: CSVSGGKRQETQYF. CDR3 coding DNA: TGCAGCGTTTCAGGCGGGAAGCGCCAAGAGACCCAGTACTTC.

As DNA, the CDR3 is TGTGCCAGCAGACCCCCAGGGCGATCGAACACTGAAGCTTTCTTT. Its protein product is CASRPPGRSNTEAFF. The genes are TRBV27 and TRBJ1-1; tentative D call: TRBD1 (5 bases). This CDR3 contains 15 residues. V gave up 6 bases and J gave up 1 base, with 15 bases separating them. Looked up from germline, CDR1 is MNHEY and CDR2 is SMNVEV (reference sequence).

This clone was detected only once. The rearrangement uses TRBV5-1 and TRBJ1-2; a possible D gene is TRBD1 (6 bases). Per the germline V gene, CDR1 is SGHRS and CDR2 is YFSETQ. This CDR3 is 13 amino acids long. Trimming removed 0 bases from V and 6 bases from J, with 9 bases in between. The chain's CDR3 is CASSLAAGDGYTF. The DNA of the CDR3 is TGCGCCAGCAGCTTGGCGGCAGGGGATGGCTACACCTTC.

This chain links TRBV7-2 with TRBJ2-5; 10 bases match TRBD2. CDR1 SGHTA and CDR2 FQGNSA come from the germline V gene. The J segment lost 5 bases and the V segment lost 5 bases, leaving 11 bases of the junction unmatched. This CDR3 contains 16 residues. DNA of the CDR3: TGTGCCAGCAGCCCCAACAGCGGGGGGGCCGGGGAGACCCAGTACTTC. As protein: CASSPNSGGAGETQYF.

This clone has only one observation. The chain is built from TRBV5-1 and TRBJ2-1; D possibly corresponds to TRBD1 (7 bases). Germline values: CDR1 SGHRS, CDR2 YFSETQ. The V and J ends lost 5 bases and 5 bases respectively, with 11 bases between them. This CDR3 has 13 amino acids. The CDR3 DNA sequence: TGCGCCAGCAGGGCGGGGACAGACAATGAGCAGTTCTTC. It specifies CASRAGTDNEQFF.

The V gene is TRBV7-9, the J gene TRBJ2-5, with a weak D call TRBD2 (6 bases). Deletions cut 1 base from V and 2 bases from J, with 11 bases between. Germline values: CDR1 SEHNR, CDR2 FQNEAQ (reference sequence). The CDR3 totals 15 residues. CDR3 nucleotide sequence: TGTGCCAGCAGCTTAGGTGGGGACTGGCAAGAGACCCAGTACTTC. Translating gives CASSLGGDWQETQYF.

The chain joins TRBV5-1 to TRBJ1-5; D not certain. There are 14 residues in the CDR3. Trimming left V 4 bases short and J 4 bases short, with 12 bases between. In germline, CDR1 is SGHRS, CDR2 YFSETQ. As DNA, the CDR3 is TGCGCCAGCAGCCCGGGAGTCGAGAATCAGCCCCAGCATTTT. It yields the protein CASSPGVENQPQHF.

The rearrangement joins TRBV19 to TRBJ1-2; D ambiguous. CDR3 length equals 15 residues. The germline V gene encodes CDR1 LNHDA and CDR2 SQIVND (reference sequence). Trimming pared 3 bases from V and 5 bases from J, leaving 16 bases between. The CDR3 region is CASSISGSDIYGYTF. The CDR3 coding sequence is TGTGCCAGTAGTATCTCCGGGAGTGACATTTATGGCTACACCTTC.

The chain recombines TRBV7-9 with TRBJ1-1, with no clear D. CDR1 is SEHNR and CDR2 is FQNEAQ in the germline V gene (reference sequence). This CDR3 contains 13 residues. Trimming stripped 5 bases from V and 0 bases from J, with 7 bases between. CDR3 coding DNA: TGTGCCAGCAGCGTTACACTGAACACTGAAGCTTTCTTT. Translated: CASSVTLNTEAFF.

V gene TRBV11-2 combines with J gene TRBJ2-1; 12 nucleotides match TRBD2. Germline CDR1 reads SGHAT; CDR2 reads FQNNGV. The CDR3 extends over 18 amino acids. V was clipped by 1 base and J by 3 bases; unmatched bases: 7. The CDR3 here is CASSLALTSGSLYNEQFF. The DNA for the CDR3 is TGTGCCAGCAGCTTAGCCCTGACTAGCGGGAGTCTCTACAATGAGCAGTTCTTC.

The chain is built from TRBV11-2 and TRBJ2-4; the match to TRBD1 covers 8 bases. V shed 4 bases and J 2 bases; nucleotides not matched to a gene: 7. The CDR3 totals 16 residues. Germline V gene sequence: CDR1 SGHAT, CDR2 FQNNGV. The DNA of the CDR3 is TGTGCCAGCAGCTCGTATCAGGGGGCATCCAAAAACATTCAGTACTTC. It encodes CASSSYQGASKNIQYF.